The rows below give T cell receptor beta chains drawn from one sample of a study of blood T cell repertoires in COVID-19. Assay: immunoSEQ multiplex PCR; the TCRdb copy retains only in-frame clones and omits some. This repertoire shows some 78,000 clones, less than 95% found once; its top ten account for about 1%. The sample consisted of peripheral blood. The receptors derive from a woman in her 50s in a cohort sampled during active COVID-19. Each CDR3 is given with its conserved first and last residue. D genes are given only for firm matches. Clone size, where shown, is once, few, many, or a class for clones that have expanded.

TRBJ1-2,TRBV27,.,.,CASRGGCYGYTF,TGTGCCAGTCGGGGGGGGTGCTATGGCTACACCTTC
TRBJ1-2,TRBV7-3,TRBD1,once,CASSPEGTGYGYTF,TGTGCCAGCAGCCCCGAAGGGACAGGCTATGGCTACACCTTC
TRBJ2-7,TRBV2,.,.,CASSERREAVVYEQYF,TGTGCCAGCAGTGAAAGGAGGGAAGCGGTTGTCTACGAGCAGTACTTC
TRBJ2-1,TRBV11-2,TRBD1,few,CASSPYTGGYPNEQFF,TGTGCCAGCAGCCCCTATACAGGGGGCTATCCAAATGAGCAGTTCTTC
TRBJ1-5,TRBV6-6,.,.,CASSYGSRLEDQPQHF,TGTGCCAGCAGCTACGGCAGCCGCCTGGAGGATCAGCCCCAGCATTTT
TRBJ1-2,TRBV5-5,.,.,CASSPDLQRGGYTF,TGTGCCAGCAGCCCGGACTTACAACGGGGAGGCTACACCTTC
TRBJ1-2,TRBV28,TRBD1,once,CASRTPGQGGYGYTF,TGTGCCAGCAGGACCCCGGGACAGGGTGGCTATGGCTACACCTTC
TRBJ2-1,TRBV3-1/TRBV3-2,TRBD2,.,CASSQDDLAGGNEQFF,TGTGCCAGCAGCCAAGATGATCTAGCGGGAGGCAATGAGCAGTTCTTC
TRBJ1-5,TRBV28,.,.,CASLTGGYQPQHF,TGTGCCAGCTTAACGGGGGGATATCAGCCCCAGCATTTT
TRBJ2-1,TRBV5-6,.,.,CASSPGTPDNEQFF,TGTGCCAGCAGTCCCGGGACACCTGACAATGAGCAGTTCTTC
TRBJ2-5,TRBV18,TRBD1,.,CASSRDRGETQYF,TGTGCCAGCTCACGGGACAGGGGAGAGACCCAGTACTTC
TRBJ1-5,TRBV5-1,TRBD1,.,CASSLQGDQPQHF,TGCGCCAGCAGCTTACAGGGGGATCAGCCCCAGCATTTT
TRBJ2-2,TRBV6-5,TRBD1,.,CASSRDRKGELFF,TGTGCCAGCAGCCGGGACAGGAAAGGGGAGCTGTTTTTT
TRBJ2-1,TRBV7-7,TRBD2,.,CASSLGGGLAYNEQFF,TGTGCCAGCAGCTTAGGTGGGGGACTAGCTTACAATGAGCAGTTCTTC
TRBJ2-7,TRBV9,TRBD2,.,CASSESLAERGEQYF,TGTGCCAGCAGCGAGTCCTTAGCGGAGCGGGGCGAGCAGTACTTC
TRBJ1-1,TRBV18,.,.,CASSPPTVNTEAFF,TGTGCCAGCTCACCACCGACAGTAAACACTGAAGCTTTCTTT
TRBJ1-4,TRBV28,TRBD1,.,CASSLRQGLGKLFF,TGTGCCAGCAGTCTTAGACAGGGTTTAGGAAAACTGTTTTTT